This T cell receptor beta chain was found in a study of blood T cell repertoires in COVID-19. Study-level background: From T cells, B-cell-depleted T cells, or PBMCs came the material, which was cDNA or gDNA.

The CDR3 runs 15 residues. V dropped 6 bases and J dropped 2 bases, with 15 bases sitting between them. Germline V CDR1 and CDR2: ENHRY, SYGVKD. The assay was immunoSEQ multiplex PCR, and TCRdb's table has in-frame clones only and misses some. The sample consists of roughly 75,000 clones, about nine tenths of them appearing once. This clone came up a few times. The source of this sequence is a human donor in a cohort sampled during active COVID-19. The chain employs TRBV10-3 and TRBJ2-3, with a weak D call TRBD1 (6 bases). Input material: peripheral blood. The CDR3 DNA reads TGTGCCATCAGAGACCCGGGACACAACACAGATACGCAGTATTTT. This encodes CAIRDPGHNTDTQYF.